The T cell receptor (beta chain) under discussion was sequenced for a study of cytomegalovirus exposure and HLA in healthy donors. This PCR relied on a set of 60 Vbeta primers and 13 Jbeta primers. Sequencing was performed with immunoSEQ multiplex PCR; in TCRdb, only in-frame clones are kept and a portion is missing. The repertoire shows more than 100,000 clones; the top ten hold 3% to 3.5%. V dropped 6 bases and J dropped 4; count of bases not matched to a gene: 8. Germline CDR1 SGHAT, CDR2 FQNNGV. This CDR3 region has 14 residues. The chain recombines TRBV11-2 with TRBJ2-7, with 8 bases fitting TRBD1. This receptor was identified in a man aged 40-49 years in good health and CMV-seronegative. Sequenced material: PBMCs. The CDR3 loop is CASSFQGAQYEQYF. The CDR3 nucleotides read TGTGCCAGCAGTTTCCAGGGGGCGCAGTACGAGCAGTACTTC.